Following are 29 T cell receptor beta chains from one sample sequenced in a study of cytomegalovirus exposure and HLA in healthy donors. PCR was performed using 60 Vbeta and 13 Jbeta primers. Clones were sequenced by immunoSEQ multiplex PCR, and TCRdb holds only the in-frame ones, with some missing. The profile shows 90,000 to 110,000 clones, around 80% of them singletons. The sequenced material came from PBMCs. All receptors derive from a male donor in good health and CMV-seronegative.

The CDR3 DNA sequence: TGTGCCAGCAGTGAAGCGCTAGCGGATACAGATACGCAGTATTTT. Its translation is CASSEALADTDTQYF. The gene calls are TRBV6-1 and TRBJ2-3; 7 bases align to TRBD2. Germline V gene lookup returns CDR1 MNHNS and CDR2 SASEGT. V lost 0 bases to trimming and J lost 3 bases; unmatched junction nucleotides: 3. The CDR3 covers 15 residues.

V usage is TRBV11-2 and J usage is TRBJ2-7, with 11 bases that match TRBD1. CDR1 and CDR2 from the germline V gene are SGHAT and FQNNGV. With 2 bases clipped from V and 6 bases from J, the junction kept 15 bases outside the gene matches. The CDR3 runs 18 residues. CDR3 residues: CASSLSTILGQGASEQYF. The DNA for the CDR3 is TGTGCCAGCAGCTTATCTACCATCTTAGGACAGGGGGCTAGCGAGCAGTACTTC.

This clone occurred many times. V is TRBV27 and J is TRBJ2-7; D gene uncertain. In germline, CDR1 is MNHEY, CDR2 SMNVEV (reference sequence). Trimming removed 7 bases at V and 6 bases at J, with 16 bases between. The CDR3 totals 13 residues. The CDR3 loop is CASTPSGGSEQYF. The CDR3 coding sequence is TGTGCCAGCACCCCGTCGGGTGGAAGCGAGCAGTACTTC.

V usage is TRBV29-1 and J usage is TRBJ1-1; 9 bases match TRBD1. The length of the CDR3 is 14 residues. Germline assignment: CDR1 SQVTM and CDR2 ANQGSEA. J lost 3 bases, V lost 5 bases, and 7 bases had no gene match. The CDR3 loop is CSVTPQGADTEAFF. CDR3 DNA: TGCAGCGTTACCCCACAGGGGGCGGACACTGAAGCTTTCTTT.

This clone was seen a few times. The V and J genes are TRBV5-1 and TRBJ2-7, with a tentative D call TRBD1 (6 bases). Trimming stripped 0 bases from V and 4 bases from J, with 11 bases between. The germline V gene encodes CDR1 SGHRS and CDR2 YFSETQ. This CDR3 has 14 amino acids. The CDR3 reads CASSLGQGIYEQYF. Written as DNA, the CDR3 is TGCGCCAGCAGCTTGGGGCAGGGGATTTACGAGCAGTACTTC.

The chain couples TRBV11-3 to TRBJ2-7, with a tentative D call TRBD1 (7 bases). The V gene lost 5 bases and the J gene lost 0 bases, with 14 bases spanning the gap. Looked up from germline, CDR1 is SGHNT and CDR2 is YENEEA. The CDR3 is 15 amino acids. For the CDR3, the DNA is TGTGCCAGCAGCCCAGGGGGGCACAGCTCCTACGAGCAGTACTTC. Translated, it gives CASSPGGHSSYEQYF.

V usage is TRBV14 and J usage is TRBJ1-2; TRBD1 aligns across 8 bases. The trim removed 1 base at V and 4 bases at J, leaving 8 bases unmatched. Looked up from germline, CDR1 is SGHDN and CDR2 is FVKESK. The CDR3 consists of 16 residues. CDR3 nucleotide sequence: TGTGCCAGCAGCCAAGGGGGATCCCAGGGGGCCTATGGCTACACCTTC. It yields the protein CASSQGGSQGAYGYTF.

The chain is built from TRBV5-4 and TRBJ2-3; the match to TRBD1 covers 7 bases. The CDR3 is made up of 15 amino acids. The germline CDR1 and CDR2 sequences are SGHNT and YYREEE (reference sequence). V was clipped by 4 bases and J by 0 bases; unmatched bases: 5. In DNA, the CDR3 is TGTGCCAGCAGCGACAGGGCCGCTAGCACAGATACGCAGTATTTT. It yields the protein CASSDRAASTDTQYF.

CDR3 residues: CASSERTGVYNEQFF. CDR3 nucleotides: TGTGCCAGCAGTGAACGGACAGGGGTCTACAATGAGCAGTTCTTC. This chain joins TRBV2 and TRBJ2-1; TRBD1 matches at 9 bases. V gave up 2 bases and J gave up 3 bases; unmatched junction bases: 2. The CDR3 covers 15 residues. The germline V gene has CDR1 SNHLY and CDR2 FYNNEI.

This clone occurred a few times. At the DNA level, this CDR3 is encoded by other sequences in the same sample as well. The chain recombines TRBV5-4 with TRBJ2-7; a possible D gene is TRBD2 (6 bases). The CDR3 sequence is 15 residues long. The V gene lost 1 base and the J gene lost 1 base, with 12 bases spanning the gap. In germline, CDR1 is SGHNT, CDR2 YYREEE (reference sequence). CDR3 sequence: CASSLTAGSSYEQYF. Here the CDR3 DNA reads TGTGCCAGCAGCTTGACGGCGGGAAGTTCCTACGAGCAGTACTTC. The variable domain in full, with the rest retrieved from reference TRBV5-4 and TRBJ2-7, is ETGVTQSPTHLIKTRGQQVTLRCSSQSGHNTVSWYQQALGQGPQFIFQYYREEENGRGNFPPRFSGLQFPNYSSELNVNALELDDSALYLCASSLTAGSSYEQYFGPGTRLTVT.

The chain joins TRBV5-1 to TRBJ2-5, with 7 bases matching TRBD2. The CDR3 totals 16 residues. V was clipped by 0 bases and J by 4 bases; unmatched bases: 9. Per the germline V gene, CDR1 is SGHRS and CDR2 is YFSETQ. The CDR3 nucleotides read TGCGCCAGCAGCTTGGAGGGTGTAGCGGGTACAGAGACCCAGTACTTC. Its protein is CASSLEGVAGTETQYF.

The gene calls are TRBV19 and TRBJ2-2; a weak D match, TRBD1 (5 bases). This CDR3 region has 16 residues. Germline V lookup: CDR1 LNHDA, CDR2 SQIVND (reference sequence). The V end lost 0 bases, the J end lost 5 bases, and 13 bases lay between the germline ends. The CDR3 bases are TGTGCCAGTAGTATAGATGGAGAAGGGGAAACCGGGGAGCTGTTTTTT. This sequence encodes CASSIDGEGETGELFF.

This sequence joins TRBV27 and TRBJ2-7; a possible D gene is TRBD2 (6 bases). The germline V and J ends were trimmed by 2 bases and 2 bases, with 16 bases remaining between them. Germline V gene sequence: CDR1 MNHEY, CDR2 SMNVEV (reference sequence). CDR3 size: 16 residues. In nucleotides, the CDR3 is TGTGCCAGCAGTTTACCCCTGACTAGTGGGGCCTACGAGCAGTACTTC. This encodes CASSLPLTSGAYEQYF.

The V gene is TRBV27, the J gene TRBJ2-7; TRBD2 agrees at 9 bases. Unmatched junction bases numbered 6, after V lost 10 bases and J lost 2 bases. The CDR3 spans 13 residues. CDR1 is MNHEY and CDR2 is SMNVEV in the germline V gene (reference sequence). CDR3: CATSSGAPYEQYF. The CDR3 nucleotides are TGTGCCACCTCTAGCGGGGCCCCCTACGAGCAGTACTTC.

This clone was detected only a few times. The chain couples TRBV25-1 to TRBJ1-4; a weak D match, TRBD1 (6 bases). CDR1 and CDR2 (germline): MGHDK, SYGVNS. V shed 4 bases and J shed 5 bases, with 17 bases lying between them. The CDR3 totals 16 residues. DNA of the CDR3: TGTGCCAGCAGTGCCTCAACAGGGCAGATGAATGAAAAACTGTTTTTT. It is translated as CASSASTGQMNEKLFF.

The rearrangement uses TRBV29-1 and TRBJ2-3; no definite D call. With 3 bases removed from V and 5 bases from J, the gap between germline ends came to 9 bases. CDR3 length equals 12 residues. In germline, CDR1 is SQVTM, CDR2 ANQGSEA. The CDR3 DNA is TGCAGCGTTGACCAGCCGGGAGATACGCAGTATTTT. This translates into CSVDQPGDTQYF.

This clone has a handful of counts. The chain uses TRBV19 and TRBJ2-1, with 7 bases aligning to TRBD2. CDR1 LNHDA and CDR2 SQIVND come from the germline V gene (reference sequence). J lost 1 base, V lost 3 bases, and 0 bases had no gene match. The CDR3 is 14 residues long. The CDR3 DNA sequence: TGTGCCAGTAGTATCGGGGGGTCCTACAATGAGCAGTTCTTC. Translating it yields CASSIGGSYNEQFF.

CDR3 sequence (DNA): TGTGCCAGCAGCCCTCCCGCTGACACAGGGCCCCCTGAAGCTTTCTTT. This encodes CASSPPADTGPPEAFF. The chain carries TRBV7-9 and TRBJ1-1, with D possibly matching TRBD1 (6 bases). The CDR3 extends over 16 amino acids. Germline V gene sequence: CDR1 SEHNR, CDR2 FQNEAQ (reference sequence). Trimming shortened V by 5 bases and J by 6 bases, and 22 bases separated the two germline ends.

This clone was seen a few times. The DNA of the CDR3 is TGTGCCAGCAGCTCAAGGGCTACAGGGAAAGCTTTCTTT. Amino acids: CASSSRATGKAFF. The chain has TRBV7-2 and TRBJ1-1, with D tentatively TRBD1 (6 bases). V lost 4 bases, J lost 9 bases, and 15 bases lay in between. From germline, CDR1 is SGHTA and CDR2 FQGNSA. The length of the CDR3 is 13 residues.

This clone was seen just once. The rearrangement uses TRBV27 and TRBJ2-1, with TRBD2 as a possible D gene (6 bases). The V end was cut by 1 base, the J end by 0 bases, with 10 bases between. There are 16 residues in the CDR3. The germline V gene encodes CDR1 MNHEY and CDR2 SMNVEV (reference sequence). In nucleotides, the CDR3 is TGTGCCAGCAGTTTATTGCAAGCGGGCTCCTACAATGAGCAGTTCTTC. Translated, it gives CASSLLQAGSYNEQFF.

This clone was found once. The junction shows a germline mismatch at one end, possibly a read error. The gene calls are TRBV7-9 and TRBJ2-2; D remains unclear. CDR3 length: 14 amino acids. Germline CDR1 reads SEHNR; CDR2 reads FQNEAQ (reference sequence). The CDR3 loop is CSSSLDLNTGELFF. CDR3 DNA: TGTTCCAGCAGCTTAGATCTTAACACCGGGGAGCTGTTTTTT. The variable domain in full, completed from reference TRBV7-9 and TRBJ2-2, reads DTGVSQNPRHKITKRGQNVTFRCDPISEHNRLYWYRQTLGQGPEFLTYFQNEAQLEKSRLLSDRFSAERPKGSFSTLEIQRTEQGDSAMYLCSSSLDLNTGELFFGEGSRLTVL.

This clone was found once. The chain combines TRBV25-1 with TRBJ1-2; 9 positions agree with TRBD1. Losses at the gene ends were 9 bases for V and 7 bases for J; bases not matched to a gene: 12. The V gene's germline CDR1 is MGHDK and CDR2 SYGVNS. The CDR3 runs 14 residues. For the CDR3, the DNA is TGTGCCAGTACCCCACCGACAGGGGGAGTTGGCTACACCTTC. Translated: CASTPPTGGVGYTF.

The CDR3 DNA reads TGTGCCAGCAGCCAAGATCTTGTCAGAAGTAACTATGGCTACACCTTC. Translating gives CASSQDLVRSNYGYTF. The V gene is TRBV4-2, the J gene TRBJ1-2; D gene unclear. Trimming stripped 0 bases from V and 1 base from J, with 12 bases between. CDR3 length: 16 amino acids. CDR1 is LGHNA and CDR2 is YNFKEQ in the germline V gene.

The V and J genes are TRBV5-4 and TRBJ2-1, with 11 bases identical to TRBD2. The CDR3 is 16 amino acids. The ends lost 3 bases at V and 4 bases at J; junction bases unmatched: 6. Germline loops: CDR1 SGHNT, CDR2 YYREEE (reference sequence). The chain's CDR3 is CASSSKLAGAYNEQFF. DNA for the CDR3: TGTGCCAGCAGCTCTAAACTAGCGGGAGCTTACAATGAGCAGTTCTTC.

The chain is built from TRBV6-1 and TRBJ1-1; possible D gene TRBD1, 6 bases. Germline V gives CDR1 MNHNS, CDR2 SASEGT. The CDR3 totals 15 residues. Trimming took off 1 base at V and 5 bases at J, with 14 bases between the two ends. The CDR3 DNA reads as TGTGCCAGCAGTGAAGAGCGGGGGCGCAGGACTGAAGCTTTCTTT. It translates to CASSEERGRRTEAFF.

The chain couples TRBV6-5 to TRBJ2-1, with 8 bases that match TRBD2. Germline V gene lookup returns CDR1 MNHEY and CDR2 SVGAGI. The CDR3 consists of 16 residues. J gave up 7 bases and V 2 bases, and 10 bases lay outside the gene matches. CDR3 region: CASSYPAGARGNEQFF. The CDR3 nucleotides are TGTGCCAGCAGTTACCCAGCGGGAGCGAGGGGGAATGAGCAGTTCTTC.

The CDR3 loop is CASSATGAGYTF. The CDR3, as DNA: TGTGCCAGCAGTGCGACAGGGGCCGGCTACACCTTC. The gene calls are TRBV6-6 and TRBJ1-2, with 8 bases identical to TRBD1. Germline CDR1 reads MNHNY; CDR2 reads SVGAGI (reference sequence). The CDR3 loop spans 12 amino acids. V shed 5 bases and J 8 bases; nucleotides not matched to a gene: 4.

This clone turned up a few times. The chain has TRBV7-9 and TRBJ2-6, with D perhaps matching TRBD1 (5 bases). The V gene's germline CDR1 is SEHNR and CDR2 FQNEAQ (reference sequence). The CDR3 has 16 residues. The V end was cut by 0 bases, the J end by 4 bases, with 10 bases between. The CDR3 loop is CASSLAIGAGANVLTF. CDR3 in DNA: TGTGCCAGCAGCTTAGCCATAGGGGCAGGGGCCAACGTCCTGACTTTC.

This clone appeared a few times. In nucleotides, the CDR3 is TGTGCCAGCAGCCAAGAGACAGGAGTTTTCACAGATACGCAGTATTTT. As protein: CASSQETGVFTDTQYF. The chain joins TRBV4-2 to TRBJ2-3; possibly TRBD1 for D (6 bases). V was clipped by 0 bases and J by 2 bases, with 12 bases between them. CDR1 and CDR2 (germline): LGHNA, YNFKEQ. CDR3 length: 16 residues.